A selection of T cell receptor beta chains follows, all from one sample in a study of shared clonotypes between healthy human individuals. Assay used: immunoSEQ multiplex PCR; TCRdb lists only in-frame clones, some missing. The sample lists some 2 million clones, 85% to 95% occurring once. The material sequenced was naive CD4+ T cells sorted from blood. These receptors all stem from a man younger than 35 in good health. Both conserved end residues are trimmed from each CDR3.

V gene,J gene,CDR3 protein
TRBV6-6,TRBJ1-2,ASIGQGNGYT
TRBV6-5,TRBJ2-7,ASSFSTGHVPYEQY
TRBV19,TRBJ1-6,ASSIGGTLDSPLH
TRBV10-3,TRBJ2-1,AIGQREGQVEQF
TRBV10-3,TRBJ2-3,AISRTGTTSTDTQY
TRBV19,TRBJ2-4,ASSIKGETAKNIQY
TRBV20-1,TRBJ1-2,SARDGYGYT
TRBV10-3,TRBJ1-3,ATMKLSGNTIY
TRBV10-3,TRBJ2-5,AAASGPRETQY
TRBV7-9,TRBJ2-5,ASSPGPPPETQY
TRBV11-2,TRBJ2-1,ASSHIGAGGRYNEQF
TRBV28,TRBJ1-4,ASSRDRADEKLF
TRBV4-3,TRBJ2-1,ASSPQRETGLF
TRBV30,TRBJ1-2,AWRDRGNYGYT
TRBV9,TRBJ2-7,ASSARQGQSGEQY
TRBV5-1,TRBJ2-2,ASSPLTSGGQNTGELF
TRBV7-2,TRBJ2-7,ASSPRDSNREQY
TRBV11-2,TRBJ2-7,ASSLVQSYEQY
TRBV28,TRBJ2-7,ASSSGQGGEQY
TRBV6-6,TRBJ2-7,ASSYRGTGNYEQY
TRBV4-3,TRBJ2-3,ASSQLSRTDTQY
TRBV6-5,TRBJ1-1,ASSLQGWDTEAF
TRBV28,TRBJ2-1,ASRTGGYNEQF
TRBV19,TRBJ1-5,ASSIRGSNQPQH
TRBV2,TRBJ2-1,ASSEQRREQF
TRBV5-1,TRBJ2-1,ASSKAGWDNEQF